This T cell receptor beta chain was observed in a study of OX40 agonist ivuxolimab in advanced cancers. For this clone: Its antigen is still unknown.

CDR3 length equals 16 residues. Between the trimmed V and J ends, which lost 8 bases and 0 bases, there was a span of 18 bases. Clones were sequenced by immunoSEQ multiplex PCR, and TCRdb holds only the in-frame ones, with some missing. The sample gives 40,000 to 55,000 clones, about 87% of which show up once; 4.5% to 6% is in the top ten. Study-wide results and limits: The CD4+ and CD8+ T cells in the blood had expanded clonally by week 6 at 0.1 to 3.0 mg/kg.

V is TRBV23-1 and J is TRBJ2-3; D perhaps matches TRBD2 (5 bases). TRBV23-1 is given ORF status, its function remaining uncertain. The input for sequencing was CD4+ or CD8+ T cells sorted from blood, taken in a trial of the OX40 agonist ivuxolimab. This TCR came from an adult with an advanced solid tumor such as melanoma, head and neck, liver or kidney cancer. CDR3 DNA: TGCGCCAGCCGCCGGGGAAGATCCGCTAGCACAGATACGCAGTATTTT. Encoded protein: CASRRGRSASTDTQYF.